Listed here are 5 T cell receptor beta chains from one sample, sequenced in a study of blood T cell repertoires in COVID-19. Assay: immunoSEQ multiplex PCR; the TCRdb copy retains only in-frame clones and omits some. The table lists about 260,000 clones, approximately 84% of them singletons. The specimen sequenced was peripheral blood. All receptors derive from a woman aged 80 or over with acute or convalescent COVID-19.

This chain connects TRBV7-6 to TRBJ2-1, with 7 bases that match TRBD2. Germline V gene data show CDR1 as SGHVS and CDR2 as FNYEAQ. With 0 bases clipped from V and 2 bases from J, the junction kept 4 bases outside the gene matches. The CDR3 loop spans 16 amino acids. The CDR3 sequence: CASSLASGGAYNEQFF. In nucleotides, the CDR3 is TGTGCCAGCAGCTTAGCTTCTGGGGGGGCCTACAATGAGCAGTTCTTC.

J is TRBJ1-2 and V is TRBV6-1; 7 bases are a match to TRBD1. The CDR3 covers 14 residues. The V gene's germline CDR1 is MNHNS and CDR2 SASEGT. Trimming cost V 1 base and J 2 bases; bases outside gene matches: 1. The DNA for the CDR3 is TGTGCCAGCAGTGAAGGGGGACAGAACTATGGCTACACCTTC. It codes for CASSEGGQNYGYTF.

Only a few counts were recorded for this clone. The CDR3 spells CASSTWTGDDSPLHF. The CDR3 DNA is TGTGCCAGCTCAACCTGGACAGGGGATGATTCACCCCTCCACTTT. This chain links TRBV18 with TRBJ1-6; 9 bases map to TRBD1. CDR3 length equals 15 residues. The germline gives CDR1 KGHSH, CDR2 LQKENI. V trimming: 5 bases; J trimming: 8 bases; junction bases outside the gene matches: 7.

V gene TRBV10-1 combines with J gene TRBJ1-4; 10 nucleotides agree with TRBD1. This CDR3 comprises 15 residues. Germline V lookup: CDR1 WNHNN, CDR2 SYGVQD (reference sequence). After removal of 9 bases from V and 0 bases from J, the junction contained 4 bases not matched to a gene. The CDR3 sequence: CASGTGDSTNEKLFF. The CDR3 region has the DNA TGCGCCAGTGGGACAGGGGACTCAACTAATGAAAAACTGTTTTTT.

The CDR3 loop is CASSPNIVTSGRQETQYF. As DNA, the CDR3 is TGTGCCAGCAGTCCAAACATAGTAACTAGCGGACGACAAGAGACCCAGTACTTC. V and J are TRBV6-2 or TRBV6-3 and TRBJ2-5, with TRBD2 matching 8 bases. V was pared by 5 bases and J by 2 bases, with 16 bases of the junction left unmatched. Per the germline V gene, CDR1 is MNHEY and CDR2 is SVGEGT. The CDR3 covers 18 residues.